These T cell receptor beta chains were read from a single sample in a study of response to subunit inactivated influenza vaccine. Via MiXCR, TCRdb re-called the RT-PCR reads, giving one row per CDR3 protein. Among 500,000 or so distinct CDR3 sequences listed, roughly 9.7% were seen once. The specimen comprised PBMCs from blood, sampled roughly 6 weeks after vaccination. The receptor set was obtained from a man aged 45-60 years who received an inactivated influenza vaccine. The CDR3 runs from the conserved cysteine through the conserved F or W. Fields, in order: clone size, V gene, D gene, J gene, CDR3 DNA, CDR3 protein. The D gene is left open where the match is weak. A clone size is listed for some rows: how often the clone was seen (once, few, many), or a class if it is expanded.

clone_size: few
v_call: TRBV29-1
d_call: TRBD1
j_call: TRBJ1-4
cdr3_nt: TGCAGCGTTGGCTCTTCCCGGACAGGGGCTAGTGAAAAACTGTTTTTT
cdr3_aa: CSVGSSRTGASEKLFF

clone_size: few
v_call: TRBV6-5
d_call: .
j_call: TRBJ2-7
cdr3_nt: TGTGCCAGCAGTTACCGCGTGCCAGGTCCCAACGAGCAGTACTTC
cdr3_aa: CASSYRVPGPNEQYF

clone_size: .
v_call: TRBV6-1
d_call: .
j_call: TRBJ2-1
cdr3_nt: TGTGCCAGCACGAGGGAAGGAGGAGTCTGGAGCAATGAGCAGTTCTTC
cdr3_aa: CASTREGGVWSNEQFF

clone_size: .
v_call: TRBV6-2/TRBV6-3
d_call: .
j_call: TRBJ2-7
cdr3_nt: TGTGCCAGCAGTTACCTCGCGGGTCTCTCCTACGAGCAGTACTTC
cdr3_aa: CASSYLAGLSYEQYF

clone_size: many
v_call: TRBV20-1
d_call: .
j_call: TRBJ2-5
cdr3_nt: TGCAGTGCTAGAGCCGGAGAGACCCAGTACTTC
cdr3_aa: CSARAGETQYF

clone_size: .
v_call: TRBV5-1
d_call: .
j_call: TRBJ2-2
cdr3_nt: TGCGCCAGCAGCCTTGGGGGCGGGTCGAACACCGGGGAGCTGTTTTTT
cdr3_aa: CASSLGGGSNTGELFF

clone_size: few
v_call: TRBV27
d_call: TRBD1
j_call: TRBJ2-5
cdr3_nt: TGTGCCAGCAGTTTAACTAGTCGACAGGGAGAGACCCAGTACTTC
cdr3_aa: CASSLTSRQGETQYF

clone_size: .
v_call: TRBV29-1
d_call: TRBD2
j_call: TRBJ2-5
cdr3_nt: TGCAGCGTTCCTCGGACTAGCGGGGGGCCCGGGGAGACCCAGTACTTC
cdr3_aa: CSVPRTSGGPGETQYF

clone_size: many
v_call: TRBV12-3/TRBV12-4
d_call: .
j_call: TRBJ1-4
cdr3_nt: TGTGCCAGCAGTGGGTACCAGGGTGAGGCTGAAAAACTGTTTTTT
cdr3_aa: CASSGYQGEAEKLFF

clone_size: .
v_call: TRBV20-1
d_call: TRBD1
j_call: TRBJ1-2
cdr3_nt: TGCAGTGCTAGGGGGGACAGTAACTATGGCTACACCTTC
cdr3_aa: CSARGDSNYGYTF

clone_size: many
v_call: TRBV29-1
d_call: .
j_call: TRBJ2-1
cdr3_nt: TGCAGCGTAGTCCGGGACAGAGCGGGAAATGAGCAGTTCTTC
cdr3_aa: CSVVRDRAGNEQFF

clone_size: .
v_call: TRBV28
d_call: TRBD1
j_call: TRBJ1-1
cdr3_nt: TGTGCCAGCAGTCACAGGGGGTTTGGCACTGAAGCTTTCTTT
cdr3_aa: CASSHRGFGTEAFF

clone_size: .
v_call: TRBV7-6
d_call: .
j_call: TRBJ2-7
cdr3_nt: TGTGCCAGCAGCAACCCTCCCTACGAGCAGTACTTC
cdr3_aa: CASSNPPYEQYF

clone_size: .
v_call: TRBV20-1
d_call: TRBD2
j_call: TRBJ2-7
cdr3_nt: TGCAGTGCTAGAGATGTCACTAGCGGGGTTTACGAGCAGTACTTC
cdr3_aa: CSARDVTSGVYEQYF

clone_size: .
v_call: TRBV4-3
d_call: TRBD2
j_call: TRBJ2-1
cdr3_nt: TGCGCCAGCAGCCAAGAGGGAGGGAGTGAGCAGTTCTTC
cdr3_aa: CASSQEGGSEQFF

clone_size: .
v_call: TRBV6-2/TRBV6-3
d_call: TRBD2
j_call: TRBJ2-7
cdr3_nt: TGTGCCAGCAGTCTGACTAGCGGGAGGTCCTTCTCCTACGAGCAGTACTTC
cdr3_aa: CASSLTSGRSFSYEQYF

clone_size: many
v_call: TRBV5-1
d_call: TRBD1
j_call: TRBJ1-5
cdr3_nt: TGCGCCAGCAGCGAGGGACAGGGGGGCAATCAGCCCCAGCATTTT
cdr3_aa: CASSEGQGGNQPQHF

clone_size: .
v_call: TRBV3-1
d_call: TRBD2
j_call: TRBJ2-2
cdr3_nt: TGTGCCATCGGCCCTGGGACTAGCGGCACCGGGGAGCTGTTTTTT
cdr3_aa: CAIGPGTSGTGELFF

clone_size: .
v_call: TRBV4-2
d_call: TRBD1
j_call: TRBJ1-5
cdr3_nt: TGTGCCAGCAGCCAAGATTTGGGGACAGACCGCCATCAGCCCCAGCATTTT
cdr3_aa: CASSQDLGTDRHQPQHF

clone_size: few
v_call: TRBV20-1
d_call: .
j_call: TRBJ2-3
cdr3_nt: TGCAGTGCCAGAATGGGCACAGATACGCAGTATTTT
cdr3_aa: CSARMGTDTQYF

clone_size: .
v_call: TRBV7-2
d_call: TRBD1
j_call: TRBJ2-1
cdr3_nt: TGTGCCAGCACCCATGGGCAGGGGGCGAATGAGCAGTTCTTC
cdr3_aa: CASTHGQGANEQFF

clone_size: .
v_call: TRBV5-1
d_call: .
j_call: TRBJ2-5
cdr3_nt: TGCGCCAGCAGACCCGGGACACAGTACCAAGAGACCCAGTACTTC
cdr3_aa: CASRPGTQYQETQYF

clone_size: many
v_call: TRBV20-1
d_call: .
j_call: TRBJ2-5
cdr3_nt: TGCAGTGCTCAGGGGGGCGTGGGGGAGACCCAGTACTTC
cdr3_aa: CSAQGGVGETQYF

clone_size: .
v_call: TRBV6-2/TRBV6-3
d_call: .
j_call: TRBJ1-2
cdr3_nt: TGTGCCAGCACCCAGACGAATCTTGGGGGTTATGGCTACACCTTC
cdr3_aa: CASTQTNLGGYGYTF

clone_size: few
v_call: TRBV20-1
d_call: .
j_call: TRBJ1-2
cdr3_nt: TGCAGTGCTAGAGATATAGGCGAAGGGTTTGGCTACACCTTC
cdr3_aa: CSARDIGEGFGYTF

clone_size: .
v_call: TRBV15
d_call: .
j_call: TRBJ2-7
cdr3_nt: TGTGCCACCAGCAGACCCCCGGAGGGGGCCTACGAGCAGTACTTC
cdr3_aa: CATSRPPEGAYEQYF

clone_size: .
v_call: TRBV7-9
d_call: TRBD2
j_call: TRBJ2-1
cdr3_nt: TGTGCCAGCAGCCCCGGACTAGCGGTTAACAATGAGCAGTTCTTC
cdr3_aa: CASSPGLAVNNEQFF

clone_size: few
v_call: TRBV25-1
d_call: .
j_call: TRBJ1-1
cdr3_nt: TGTGCCAGCAGTGACCACTTGGGCACTGAAGCTTTCTTT
cdr3_aa: CASSDHLGTEAFF

clone_size: many
v_call: TRBV6-1
d_call: .
j_call: TRBJ1-1
cdr3_nt: TGTGCCAGCCCGAGGAACACTGAAGCTTTCTTT
cdr3_aa: CASPRNTEAFF

clone_size: many
v_call: TRBV6-2/TRBV6-3
d_call: TRBD1
j_call: TRBJ2-5
cdr3_nt: TGTGCCAGCAGTTCGGGACAGGGGGTTGTCTTCCAAGAGACCCAGTACTTC
cdr3_aa: CASSSGQGVVFQETQYF

clone_size: .
v_call: TRBV11-3
d_call: .
j_call: TRBJ2-7
cdr3_nt: TGTGCCAGCAGCTTAGAAGAGAGGTCAGAGCAGTACTTC
cdr3_aa: CASSLEERSEQYF

clone_size: few
v_call: TRBV12-3/TRBV12-4
d_call: .
j_call: TRBJ1-1
cdr3_nt: TGTGCCAGCAGTTTACAGGTTCCGAACACTGAAGCTTTCTTT
cdr3_aa: CASSLQVPNTEAFF

clone_size: .
v_call: TRBV25-1
d_call: TRBD1
j_call: TRBJ2-1
cdr3_nt: TGTGCCAGCACCGACAGGGTTGACTACAATGAGCAGTTCTTC
cdr3_aa: CASTDRVDYNEQFF

clone_size: .
v_call: TRBV27
d_call: .
j_call: TRBJ2-7
cdr3_nt: TGTGCCAGCAGTTTATCATGGGGAGGAATTTACGAGCAGTACTTC
cdr3_aa: CASSLSWGGIYEQYF

clone_size: few
v_call: TRBV10-3
d_call: TRBD2
j_call: TRBJ2-1
cdr3_nt: TGTGCCATCAGTGATCGGCGGGGGGTTGACAATGAGCAGTTCTTC
cdr3_aa: CAISDRRGVDNEQFF

clone_size: few
v_call: TRBV2
d_call: TRBD1
j_call: TRBJ2-2
cdr3_nt: TGTGCCAGCAACGGACAGGGGGCCGGGGAGCTGTTTTTT
cdr3_aa: CASNGQGAGELFF

clone_size: few
v_call: TRBV29-1
d_call: .
j_call: TRBJ2-7
cdr3_nt: TGCAGCGCCAGGGGGGCGTCCTACGAGCAGTACTTC
cdr3_aa: CSARGASYEQYF

clone_size: .
v_call: TRBV2
d_call: TRBD1
j_call: TRBJ1-1
cdr3_nt: TGTGCCAGCAGGAACAGGGGGTGGAACACTGAAGCTTTCTTT
cdr3_aa: CASRNRGWNTEAFF

clone_size: .
v_call: TRBV4-1
d_call: .
j_call: TRBJ1-1
cdr3_nt: TGCGCCAGCAGCCAAGATGGGGAGGGATTGGACACTGAAGCTTTCTTT
cdr3_aa: CASSQDGEGLDTEAFF

clone_size: .
v_call: TRBV27
d_call: TRBD1
j_call: TRBJ1-1
cdr3_nt: TGTGCCAGCAGTTACTACGGACAGGGGGCAGGGGGCACTGAAGCTTTCTTT
cdr3_aa: CASSYYGQGAGGTEAFF

clone_size: .
v_call: TRBV20-1
d_call: .
j_call: TRBJ2-5
cdr3_nt: TGCAGTGCCTTTCGGGTTGGGCAAGAGACCCAGTACTTC
cdr3_aa: CSAFRVGQETQYF

clone_size: many
v_call: TRBV3-1
d_call: .
j_call: TRBJ2-2
cdr3_nt: TGTGCCAGCAGCCGTGGCACCGGGGAGCTGTTTTTT
cdr3_aa: CASSRGTGELFF

clone_size: .
v_call: TRBV20-1
d_call: .
j_call: TRBJ2-4
cdr3_nt: TGCAGTGCTAGACAACTAGAAGCCGGAGCCAAAAACATTCAGTACTTC
cdr3_aa: CSARQLEAGAKNIQYF

clone_size: .
v_call: TRBV28
d_call: TRBD1
j_call: TRBJ2-5
cdr3_nt: TGTGCCAGCAGTCCAACCGGGACAGGGTTGGAGACCCAGTACTTC
cdr3_aa: CASSPTGTGLETQYF

clone_size: .
v_call: TRBV9
d_call: .
j_call: TRBJ2-7
cdr3_nt: TGTGCCAGCAGCCCCCCGGGGCTCCCTTCCTACGAGCAGTACTTC
cdr3_aa: CASSPPGLPSYEQYF

clone_size: many
v_call: TRBV12-3/TRBV12-4
d_call: .
j_call: TRBJ2-7
cdr3_nt: TGTGCCAGCAGCCCGACTTTGTACGAGCAGTACTTC
cdr3_aa: CASSPTLYEQYF

clone_size: .
v_call: TRBV5-1
d_call: .
j_call: TRBJ2-5
cdr3_nt: TGCGCCAGCAGCTCCTCCGGGGGGCTCCAAGAGACCCAGTACTTC
cdr3_aa: CASSSSGGLQETQYF

clone_size: few
v_call: TRBV12-3/TRBV12-4
d_call: TRBD1
j_call: TRBJ1-1
cdr3_nt: TGTGCCAGCATTAGGGGGCTGATTTCGGGTGAAGCTTTCTTT
cdr3_aa: CASIRGLISGEAFF

clone_size: .
v_call: TRBV29-1
d_call: .
j_call: TRBJ2-1
cdr3_nt: TGCAGCGTCGGAAAGAGGAGCGCATCCTACAATGAGCAGTTCTTC
cdr3_aa: CSVGKRSASYNEQFF

clone_size: many
v_call: TRBV25-1
d_call: .
j_call: TRBJ1-5
cdr3_nt: TGTGCCAGCAGTGATAGTAGCAATCAGCCCCAGCATTTT
cdr3_aa: CASSDSSNQPQHF

clone_size: .
v_call: TRBV7-8
d_call: TRBD1
j_call: TRBJ1-2
cdr3_nt: TGTGCCAGCAGTCGAACAGGGGGCGCTGACTATGGCTACACCTTC
cdr3_aa: CASSRTGGADYGYTF

clone_size: few
v_call: TRBV29-1
d_call: TRBD1
j_call: TRBJ1-2
cdr3_nt: TGCAGCGTTGGACAGGGGGGAAGAGGAGGCTACACCTTC
cdr3_aa: CSVGQGGRGGYTF

clone_size: few
v_call: TRBV4-1
d_call: .
j_call: TRBJ1-1
cdr3_nt: TGCGCCAGCAGCCAACGGGACCCAGGGGTTATGAACACTGAAGCTTTCTTT
cdr3_aa: CASSQRDPGVMNTEAFF

clone_size: .
v_call: TRBV12-3/TRBV12-4
d_call: TRBD2
j_call: TRBJ2-3
cdr3_nt: TGTGCCAGCAGTTCCCGGACTAGCCCAGATGCAGATACGCAGTATTTT
cdr3_aa: CASSSRTSPDADTQYF